This entry is about one T cell receptor (beta chain). In each case, RNA was isolated and then reverse transcribed into cDNA as the sequencing template. TCRdb's copy holds only in-frame clones and misses some; the assay was immunoSEQ multiplex PCR. This table holds 150,000 to 200,000 clones, 55% to 65% found once. This sample was taken from a study of CD8+ T cells in alopecia areata. V shed 0 bases and J shed 6 bases, with 14 bases lying between them. Germline CDR1 reads SNHLY; CDR2 reads FYNNEI. The CDR3 covers 15 residues. This sequence was found in a human donor in good health. Sequenced: CD4+ T cells sorted from blood. V is TRBV2 and J is TRBJ1-2; D gene unclear. Here the CDR3 reads CASSEAPCHTDGYTF. CDR3 nucleotides: TGTGCCAGCAGTGAAGCCCCGTGCCACACCGATGGCTACACCTTC.